Detailed here is one T cell receptor beta chain. Germline V lookup: CDR1 SGHRS, CDR2 YFSETQ. CDR3 length: 14 residues. Trimming left V 4 bases short and J 0 bases short, with 10 bases between. These data originate in a study of blood T cell repertoires in COVID-19. On the study more broadly: Some COVID-19 samples were acute and others convalescent; all came from the United States, Italy and Spain. Sources were T cells, B-cell-depleted T cells, or PBMCs; the material itself was cDNA or gDNA.

Study processing details: Reference gene primer amplification in the assay estimated nucleated cell counts. Data came from immunoSEQ multiplex PCR; TCRdb stores just in-frame clones and leaves some out. V, J and clone size reflect that table, while D and trimming were determined from the DNA. Among more than 200,000 clones, roughly 90% were seen once, and the ten largest hold about 2%. The chain has TRBV5-1 and TRBJ2-5; D may be TRBD1 (5 bases). This TCR came from a woman in her forties or fifties with acute or convalescent COVID-19. Input material: peripheral blood. In DNA form, the CDR3 reads TGCGCCAGCAGCCCAGGGATGTACCAAGAGACCCAGTACTTC. Translating it yields CASSPGMYQETQYF.